This T cell receptor beta chain was sequenced for a study of blood T cell repertoires in COVID-19. As originally analysed: Nucleated cell counts were estimated from reference gene primer amplification. Assay used: immunoSEQ multiplex PCR; TCRdb lists only in-frame clones, some missing. That table furnishes V, J and clone size, whereas the DNA furnished D and trimming. The repertoire holds 140,000 to 150,000 clones, with more than 80% as singletons. The source of this sequence is a man aged 18 to 30 with COVID-19, enrolled during active disease. Sequencing input: peripheral blood.

CDR3 nucleotide sequence: TGCGCCAGCAGCCAAGATTGGGGACAGGGACCGCAGTATTTT. This encodes CASSQDWGQGPQYF. The chain combines TRBV4-3 with TRBJ2-3; 9 bases align to TRBD1. The CDR3 loop spans 14 amino acids. Losses at the gene ends were 0 bases for V and 10 bases for J; bases not matched to a gene: 5. Germline lookup yields CDR1 LGHNA and CDR2 YSLEER.